This T cell receptor (beta chain) was recorded in a study of T cells after yellow fever vaccination. Findings of the study overall: By day 5 rather than day 15, the secondary response had peaked, though it was weaker. Clones from primary vaccination mostly reappeared after the booster (around 97% CD4, approximately 86% CD8).

This clonotype came up many times. Antigen unknown. The V gene end was trimmed by 4 bases and the J gene end by 4 bases; junction bases not matched to a gene: 4. This CDR3 is 14 amino acids long. In germline, CDR1 is SGHRS, CDR2 YFSETQ. Making TCR cDNA involved 5'RACE template switching, which added UMIs and a universal primer site. TCRdb passed the 5' RACE reads through MiXCR, listing each CDR3 protein once. The table lists about 69,000 distinct CDR3 sequences, 5% to 6.5% of them singletons. The receptor was isolated from a young man who received the YFV17D yellow fever vaccine. Specimen: CD4+ T cells sorted from PBMCs, collected approximately 15 days after the first yellow fever vaccination. The V and J genes are TRBV5-1 and TRBJ2-3, with 9 bases lining up with TRBD2. This CDR3 reads CASSLGLAPDTQYF. The CDR3 DNA reads as TGCGCCAGCAGCCTCGGACTAGCGCCAGATACGCAGTATTTT. Full variable domain (outside the CDR3, taken from reference TRBV5-1 and TRBJ2-3): KAGVTQTPRYLIKTRGQQVTLSCSPISGHRSVSWYQQTPGQGLQFLFEYFSETQRNKGNFPGRFSGRQFSNSRSEMNVSTLELGDSALYLCASSLGLAPDTQYFGPGTRLTVL.